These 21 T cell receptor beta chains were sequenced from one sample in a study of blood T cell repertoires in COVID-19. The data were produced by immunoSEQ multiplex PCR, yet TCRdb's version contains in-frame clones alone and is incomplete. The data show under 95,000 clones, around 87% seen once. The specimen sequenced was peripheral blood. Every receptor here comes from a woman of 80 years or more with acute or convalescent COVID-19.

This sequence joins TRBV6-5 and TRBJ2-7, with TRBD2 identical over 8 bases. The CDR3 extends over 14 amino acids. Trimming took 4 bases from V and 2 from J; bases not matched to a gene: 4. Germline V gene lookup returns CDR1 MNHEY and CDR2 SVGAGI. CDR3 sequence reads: CASSSVAGTYEQYF. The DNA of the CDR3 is TGTGCCAGCAGTTCGGTAGCGGGAACCTACGAGCAGTACTTC.

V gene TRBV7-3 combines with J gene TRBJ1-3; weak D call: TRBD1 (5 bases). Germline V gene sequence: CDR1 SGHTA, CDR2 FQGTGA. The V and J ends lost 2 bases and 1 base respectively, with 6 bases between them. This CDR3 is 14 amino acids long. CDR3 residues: CASSLPGSGNTIYF. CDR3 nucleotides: TGTGCCAGCAGCTTACCAGGGTCTGGAAACACCATATATTTT. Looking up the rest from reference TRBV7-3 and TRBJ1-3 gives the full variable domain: GAGVSQTPSNKVTEKGKYVELRCDPISGHTALYWYRQSLGQGPEFLIYFQGTGAADDSGLPNDRFFAVRPEGSVSTLKIQRTERGDSAVYLCASSLPGSGNTIYFGEGSWLTVV.

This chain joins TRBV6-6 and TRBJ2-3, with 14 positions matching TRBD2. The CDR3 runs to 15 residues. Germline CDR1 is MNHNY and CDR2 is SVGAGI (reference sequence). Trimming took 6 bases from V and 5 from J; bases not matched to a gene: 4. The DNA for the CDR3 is TGTGCCAGCAGACCCGGACTAGCGGGGGGAGATACGCAGTATTTT. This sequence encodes CASRPGLAGGDTQYF.

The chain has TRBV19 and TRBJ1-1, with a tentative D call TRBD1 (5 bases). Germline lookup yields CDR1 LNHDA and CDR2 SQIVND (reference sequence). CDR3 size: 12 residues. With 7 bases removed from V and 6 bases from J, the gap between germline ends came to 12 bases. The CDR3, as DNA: TGTGCCAGTAAGGCCCCGGGGGCTGAAGCTTTCTTT. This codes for CASKAPGAEAFF.

Here the CDR3 reads CASSLSEREGTDTQYF. The CDR3, as DNA: TGTGCCAGCAGCTTATCCGAGCGGGAGGGCACAGATACGCAGTATTTT. J is TRBJ2-3 and V is TRBV5-4, with TRBD2 matching 9 bases. Trimming at V came to 2 bases and at J to 1 base, leaving 5 bases not matched to a gene. In germline, CDR1 is SGHNT, CDR2 YYREEE (reference sequence). This CDR3 has 16 residues.

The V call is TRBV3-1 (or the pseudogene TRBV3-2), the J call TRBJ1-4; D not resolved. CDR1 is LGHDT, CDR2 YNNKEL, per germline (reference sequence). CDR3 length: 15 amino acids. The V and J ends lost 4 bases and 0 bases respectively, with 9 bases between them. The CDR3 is CASSPRGATNEKLFF. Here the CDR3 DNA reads TGTGCCAGCAGCCCCCGCGGTGCAACTAATGAAAAACTGTTTTTT.

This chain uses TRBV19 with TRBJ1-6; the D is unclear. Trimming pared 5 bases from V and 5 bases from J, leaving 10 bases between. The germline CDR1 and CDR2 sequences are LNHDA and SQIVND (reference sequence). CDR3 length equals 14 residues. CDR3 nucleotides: TGTGCCAGTAGTGGTAGGGAGAATAATTCACCCCTCCACTTT. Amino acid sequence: CASSGRENNSPLHF.

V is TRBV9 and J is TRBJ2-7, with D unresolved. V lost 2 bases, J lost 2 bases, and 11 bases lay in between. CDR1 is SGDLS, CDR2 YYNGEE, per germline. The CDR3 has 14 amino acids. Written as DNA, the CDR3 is TGTGCCAGCAGCGTGAGTACTTCCCCCTACGAGCAGTACTTC. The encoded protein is CASSVSTSPYEQYF.

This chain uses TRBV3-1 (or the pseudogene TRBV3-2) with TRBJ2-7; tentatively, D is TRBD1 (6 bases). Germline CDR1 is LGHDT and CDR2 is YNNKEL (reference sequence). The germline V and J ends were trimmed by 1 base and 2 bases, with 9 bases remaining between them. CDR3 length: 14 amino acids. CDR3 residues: CASSQGAGAYEQYF. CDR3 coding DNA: TGTGCCAGCAGCCAAGGTGCAGGGGCCTACGAGCAGTACTTC.

CDR3 protein: CASGQGGYTF. As DNA, the CDR3 is TGTGCCAGCGGCCAGGGGGGCTACACCTTC. V and J are TRBV6-5 and TRBJ1-2, with D perhaps TRBD1 (6 bases). CDR3 size: 10 residues. Germline V lookup: CDR1 MNHEY, CDR2 SVGAGI. The germline V and J ends were trimmed by 8 bases and 8 bases, with 9 bases remaining between them.

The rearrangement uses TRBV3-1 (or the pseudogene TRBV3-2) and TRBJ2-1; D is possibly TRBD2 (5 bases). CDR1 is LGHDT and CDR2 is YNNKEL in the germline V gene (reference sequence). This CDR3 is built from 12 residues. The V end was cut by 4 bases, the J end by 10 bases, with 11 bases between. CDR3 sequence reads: CASSRTSDEQFF. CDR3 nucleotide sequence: TGTGCCAGCAGCCGCACTAGTGACGAGCAGTTCTTC.

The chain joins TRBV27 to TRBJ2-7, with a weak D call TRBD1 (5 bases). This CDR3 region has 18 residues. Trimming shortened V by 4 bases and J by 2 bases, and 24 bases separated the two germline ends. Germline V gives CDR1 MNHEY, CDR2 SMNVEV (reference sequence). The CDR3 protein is CASSSFIPGRIYPYEQYF. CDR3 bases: TGTGCCAGCAGTTCGTTTATTCCAGGGCGGATTTATCCCTACGAGCAGTACTTC.

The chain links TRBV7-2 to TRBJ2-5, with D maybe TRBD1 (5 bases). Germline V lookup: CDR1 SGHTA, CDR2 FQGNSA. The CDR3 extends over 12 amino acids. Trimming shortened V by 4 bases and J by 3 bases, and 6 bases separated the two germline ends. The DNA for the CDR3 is TGTGCCAGCAGCTCAGGGAAAGAGACCCAGTACTTC. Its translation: CASSSGKETQYF.

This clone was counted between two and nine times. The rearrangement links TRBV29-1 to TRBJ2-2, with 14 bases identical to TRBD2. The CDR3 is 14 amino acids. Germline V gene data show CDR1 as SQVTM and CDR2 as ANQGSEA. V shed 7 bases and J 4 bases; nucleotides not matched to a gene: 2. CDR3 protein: CSGTSGGTTGELFF. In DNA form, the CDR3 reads TGCAGCGGGACTAGCGGGGGGACCACCGGGGAGCTGTTTTTT.

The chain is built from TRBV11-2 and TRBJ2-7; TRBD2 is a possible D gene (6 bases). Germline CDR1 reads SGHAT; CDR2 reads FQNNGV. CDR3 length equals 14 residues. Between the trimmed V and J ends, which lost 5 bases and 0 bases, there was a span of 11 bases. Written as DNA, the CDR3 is TGTGCCAGCAGCCTGGACGGGAGCTCCTACGAGCAGTACTTC. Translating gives CASSLDGSSYEQYF.

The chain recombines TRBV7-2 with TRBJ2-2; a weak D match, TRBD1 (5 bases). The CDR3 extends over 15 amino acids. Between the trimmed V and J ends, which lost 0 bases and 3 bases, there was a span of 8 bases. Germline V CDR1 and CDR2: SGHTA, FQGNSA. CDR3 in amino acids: CASSLADSYTGELFF. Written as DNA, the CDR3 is TGTGCCAGCAGCTTAGCTGACAGCTACACCGGGGAGCTGTTTTTT.

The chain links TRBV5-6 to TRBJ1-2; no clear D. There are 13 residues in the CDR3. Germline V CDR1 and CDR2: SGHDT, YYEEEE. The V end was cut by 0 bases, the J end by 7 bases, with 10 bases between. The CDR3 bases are TGTGCCAGCAGCTTGGACTCCTTTAGTGGCTACACCTTC. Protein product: CASSLDSFSGYTF.

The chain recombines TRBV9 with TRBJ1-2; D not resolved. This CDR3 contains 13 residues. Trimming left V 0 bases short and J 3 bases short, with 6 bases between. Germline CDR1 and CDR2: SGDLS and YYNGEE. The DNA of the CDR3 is TGTGCCAGCAGCGTAGAGGCGGACTATGGCTACACCTTC. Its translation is CASSVEADYGYTF.

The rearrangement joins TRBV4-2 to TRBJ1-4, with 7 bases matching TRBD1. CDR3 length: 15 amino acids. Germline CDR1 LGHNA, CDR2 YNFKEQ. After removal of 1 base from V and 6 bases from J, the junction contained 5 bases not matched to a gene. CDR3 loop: CASSQGQGGDEKLFF. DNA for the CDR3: TGTGCCAGCAGCCAAGGACAGGGTGGAGATGAAAAACTGTTTTTT.

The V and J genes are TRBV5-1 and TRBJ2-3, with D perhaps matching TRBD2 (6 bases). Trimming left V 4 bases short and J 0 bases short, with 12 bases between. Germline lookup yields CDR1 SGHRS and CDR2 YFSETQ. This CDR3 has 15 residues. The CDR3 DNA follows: TGCGCCAGCAGCGGTCCTGGGACTAGCACAGATACGCAGTATTTT. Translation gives CASSGPGTSTDTQYF.

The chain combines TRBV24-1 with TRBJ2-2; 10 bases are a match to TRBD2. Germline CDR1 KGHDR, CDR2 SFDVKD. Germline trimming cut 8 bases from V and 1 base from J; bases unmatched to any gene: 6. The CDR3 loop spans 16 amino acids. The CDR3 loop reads CATMASGRGNTGELFF. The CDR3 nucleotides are TGTGCCACCATGGCTAGCGGGAGAGGGAACACCGGGGAGCTGTTTTTT.